This T cell receptor (beta chain) was identified in a study of blood T cell repertoires in COVID-19. Study context: Samples came from the United States, Italy and Spain, spanning acute and convalescent COVID-19. In each case, the material was cDNA or gDNA derived from T cells, B-cell-depleted T cells, or PBMCs.

V gave up 7 bases and J gave up 6 bases; unmatched junction bases: 9. Germline CDR1 and CDR2: ENHRY and SYGVKD. The CDR3 covers 16 residues. Original processing notes: Estimated nucleated cell counts came from reference gene primer amplification. Sequencing was performed with immunoSEQ multiplex PCR; in TCRdb, only in-frame clones are kept and a portion is missing. V and J calls and clone size come straight from that table; D and trimming were deduced from the DNA. The sample includes 300,000 or so clones, about 87% seen only once; the top ten take roughly 6.9%. V gene TRBV10-3 combines with J gene TRBJ2-2; 12 nucleotides match TRBD1. This TCR derives from a woman in her thirties who had recovered from COVID-19. Sequencing was carried out using peripheral blood. The CDR3 region has the DNA TGTGCCATCAAGACCGGGACAGGGGGCGCCCCCGGGGAGCTGTTTTTT. Residues: CAIKTGTGGAPGELFF.